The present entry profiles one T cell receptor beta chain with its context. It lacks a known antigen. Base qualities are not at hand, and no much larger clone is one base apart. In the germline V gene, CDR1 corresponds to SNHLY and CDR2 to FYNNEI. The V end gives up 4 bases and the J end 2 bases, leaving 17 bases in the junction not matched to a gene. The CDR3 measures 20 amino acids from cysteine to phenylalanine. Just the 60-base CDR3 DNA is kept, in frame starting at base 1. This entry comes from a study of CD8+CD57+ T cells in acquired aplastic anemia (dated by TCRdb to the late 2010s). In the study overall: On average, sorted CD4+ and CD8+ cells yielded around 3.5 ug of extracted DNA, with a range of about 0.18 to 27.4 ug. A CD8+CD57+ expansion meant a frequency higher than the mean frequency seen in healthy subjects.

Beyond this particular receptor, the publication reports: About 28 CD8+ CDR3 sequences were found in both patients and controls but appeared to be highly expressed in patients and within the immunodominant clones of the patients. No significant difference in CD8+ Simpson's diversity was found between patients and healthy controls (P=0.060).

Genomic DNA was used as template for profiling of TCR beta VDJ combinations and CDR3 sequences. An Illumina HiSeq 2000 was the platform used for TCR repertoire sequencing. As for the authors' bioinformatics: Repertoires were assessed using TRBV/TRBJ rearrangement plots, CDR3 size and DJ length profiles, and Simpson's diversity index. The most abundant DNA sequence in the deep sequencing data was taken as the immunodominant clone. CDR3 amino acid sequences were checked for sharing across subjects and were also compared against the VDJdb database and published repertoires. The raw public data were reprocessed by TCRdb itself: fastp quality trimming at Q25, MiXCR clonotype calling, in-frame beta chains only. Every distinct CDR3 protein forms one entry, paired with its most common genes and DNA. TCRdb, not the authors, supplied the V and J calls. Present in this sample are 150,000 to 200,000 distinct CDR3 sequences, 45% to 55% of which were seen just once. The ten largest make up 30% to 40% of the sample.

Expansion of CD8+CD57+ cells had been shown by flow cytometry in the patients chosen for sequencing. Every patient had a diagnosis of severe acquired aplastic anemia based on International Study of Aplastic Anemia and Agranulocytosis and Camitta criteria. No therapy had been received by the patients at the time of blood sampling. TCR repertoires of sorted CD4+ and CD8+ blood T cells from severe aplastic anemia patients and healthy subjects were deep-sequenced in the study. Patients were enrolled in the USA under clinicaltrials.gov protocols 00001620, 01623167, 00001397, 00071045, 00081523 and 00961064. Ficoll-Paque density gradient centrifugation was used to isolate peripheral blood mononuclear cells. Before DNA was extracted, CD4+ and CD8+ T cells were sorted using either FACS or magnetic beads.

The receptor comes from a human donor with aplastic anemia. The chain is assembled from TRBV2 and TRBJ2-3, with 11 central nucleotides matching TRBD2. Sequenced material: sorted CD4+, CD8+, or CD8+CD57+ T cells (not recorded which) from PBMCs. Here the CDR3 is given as CASSAALGGLAGGPTDTQYF. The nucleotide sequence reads TGTGCCAGCAGTGCCGCCTTGGGGGGGCTAGCGGGAGGCCCCACAGATACGCAGTATTTT.